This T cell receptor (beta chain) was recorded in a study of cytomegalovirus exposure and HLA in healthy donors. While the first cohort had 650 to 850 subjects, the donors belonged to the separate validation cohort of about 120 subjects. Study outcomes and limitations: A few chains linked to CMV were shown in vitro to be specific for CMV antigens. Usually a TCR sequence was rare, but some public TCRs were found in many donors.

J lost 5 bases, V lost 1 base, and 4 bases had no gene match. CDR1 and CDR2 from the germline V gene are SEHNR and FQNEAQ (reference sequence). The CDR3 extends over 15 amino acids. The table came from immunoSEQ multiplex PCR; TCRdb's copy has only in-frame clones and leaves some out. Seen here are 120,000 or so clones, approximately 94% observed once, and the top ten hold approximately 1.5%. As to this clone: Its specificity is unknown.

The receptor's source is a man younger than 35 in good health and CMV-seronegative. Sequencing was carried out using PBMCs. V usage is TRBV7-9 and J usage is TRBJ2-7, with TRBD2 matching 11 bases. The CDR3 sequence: CASSLVLAGGNEQYF. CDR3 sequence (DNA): TGTGCCAGCAGCTTAGTATTAGCGGGAGGGAACGAGCAGTACTTC.